This TCR beta chain was sequenced for a study of CD8+CD57+ T cells in acquired aplastic anemia (dated by TCRdb to 2016 to 2019). Background for the entire study: A mean of roughly 2.9 ug of DNA, ranging from roughly 0.19 to 30 ug, was extracted from sorted CD4+ and CD8+ cells. For healthy donor samples, the average read count was about 10.8 million for CD4+ cells and 11 million to 14 million for CD8+ cells.

The CDR3 contains 18 residues, cysteine and phenylalanine counted. Solely the CDR3 DNA is kept, with 54 bases framed from the first base. V ends up 7 bases short and J 5 bases short, with an unmatched junction base count of 14. Sequences LNHDA (CDR1) and SQIVND (CDR2) are obtained from the germline V gene (reference sequence). The paper as a whole reports these results and caveats: Twenty-nine CD8+ CDR3 sequences were found in both patients and controls but appeared to be highly expressed in patients and within the immunodominant clones of the patients. Between patients and healthy controls, no significant difference in CD8+ Simpson's diversity was found (P=0.060).

Genomic DNA was used as template for profiling of TCR beta VDJ combinations and CDR3 sequences. TCR repertoire sequencing was run on an Illumina HiSeq 2000. As for the original processing: TRBV/TRBJ rearrangement plots, CDR3 size and DJ length profiles, and Simpson's diversity index were used to assess repertoires. The most abundant DNA sequence in the deep sequencing data was defined as the immunodominant clone. CDR3 amino acid sequences were checked for sharing between subjects and were compared against published repertoires and the VDJdb database. Through fastp at Q25 and MiXCR, TCRdb rebuilt clones from the public reads, retaining in-frame beta chains. Each CDR3 protein gets just one entry, which takes the most common genes and DNA from the rows behind it. The V and J calls were determined by TCRdb, not by the authors. The sample includes about 170,000 distinct CDR3 sequences, with 35% to 55% observed a single time. The ten biggest clones cover approximately 1% of the sample.

This clonotype was counted ten times or more. The clone's antigen remains unknown. Base qualities are not at hand, and no much larger clone is one base apart. In the study, sorted CD4+ and CD8+ blood T cells from patients with severe aplastic anemia and from healthy subjects underwent deep sequencing of TCR repertoires. Ficoll-Paque density gradient centrifugation was used to isolate peripheral blood mononuclear cells. Before DNA extraction, CD4+ and CD8+ T cells were sorted by FACS or by magnetic beads. The TCR was taken from a human donor in good health. Sample: sorted CD4+, CD8+, or CD8+CD57+ T cells (not recorded which) from PBMCs. The chain is made from TRBV19 and TRBJ2-2; 12 bases in the junction line up with TRBD2. The nucleotide sequence reads TGTGCCAGTACTCCTTTCGGACGTCTAGCGGGAGGGACCGGGGAGCTGTTTTTT. Its translation reads: CASTPFGRLAGGTGELFF.